The 4 T cell receptor beta chains reported below all come from one sample, sequenced in a study of sequential checkpoint blockade in melanoma. Only in-frame clones appear in the TCRdb table, and some are missing; sequencing was by immunoSEQ multiplex PCR. Here the sample spans approximately 2,800 clones, approximately 15% being singletons. The sample's treatment: randomized to nivolumab then ipilimumab (arm A) or the reverse (arm B). The input for sequencing was tumor tissue (inferred from file names), taken from a patient given nivolumab and ipilimumab in sequence. All receptors derive from a human donor with melanoma.

The gene calls are TRBV30 and TRBJ2-5, with D possibly being TRBD2 (6 bases). The V gene's germline CDR1 is GTSNPN and CDR2 SVGIG (reference sequence). The CDR3 length is 12 residues. Trimming stripped 2 bases from V and 5 bases from J, with 9 bases between. CDR3 in amino acids: CAWSSLAETQYF. For the CDR3, the DNA is TGTGCCTGGAGTTCCCTAGCGGAGACCCAGTACTTC.

This clone has more than one count but fewer than ten. This sequence joins TRBV30 and TRBJ2-5; the D call may be TRBD1 or TRBD2 (5 bases each). V was trimmed by 2 bases and J by 4 bases, leaving 14 bases between them. CDR1 GTSNPN and CDR2 SVGIG come from the germline V gene (reference sequence). The CDR3 is made up of 14 amino acids. The CDR3, as DNA: TGTGCCTGGAGTTTCGGTGGGGGTGGAGAGACCCAGTACTTC. It translates to CAWSFGGGGETQYF.

This clone was found many times. This sequence joins TRBV9 and TRBJ2-1; 9 nucleotides agree with TRBD2. Germline V lookup: CDR1 SGDLS, CDR2 YYNGEE. With V trimmed by 1 base and J by 6 bases, 5 bases remained unmatched. The CDR3 totals 15 residues. The CDR3 is CASSVIPSGVNEQFF. The CDR3, as DNA: TGTGCCAGCAGCGTAATCCCTAGCGGGGTCAATGAGCAGTTCTTC. Full variable domain (rest looked up from reference TRBV9 and TRBJ2-1): DSGVTQTPKHLITATGQRVTLRCSPRSGDLSVYWYQQSLDQGLQFLIQYYNGEERAKGNILERFSAQQFPDLHSELNLSSLELGDSALYFCASSVIPSGVNEQFFGPGTRLTVL.

This clone has a count of ten or more. V is TRBV11-3 and J is TRBJ1-4; a weak D match, TRBD1 (5 bases). CDR1 is SGHNT and CDR2 is YENEEA in the germline V gene. Trimming removed 5 bases from V and 6 bases from J, with 19 bases in between. This CDR3 contains 16 residues. CDR3 nucleotides: TGTGCCAGCAGCCTGCCCACGGGTGGGGGAGATGAAAAACTGTTTTTT. It translates to CASSLPTGGGDEKLFF.